These 6 T cell receptor beta chains were sequenced from one sample in a study of shared clonotypes between healthy human individuals. The method was immunoSEQ multiplex PCR; TCRdb's version includes in-frame clones alone and lacks a portion of them. This sample carries more than 1.2 million clones, 98% of them seen once, and the ten largest clones take approximately 0.4%. Sequenced input: naive CD4+ T cells sorted from blood. The subset here: CD45RA+ positively selected. The receptors come from a man younger than 45 in good health.

The chain employs TRBV5-5 and TRBJ2-7; maybe TRBD1 (6 bases). Germline V gene lookup returns CDR1 SGHKS and CDR2 YYEKEE (reference sequence). There are 16 residues in the CDR3. V was shortened by 4 bases and J by 5 bases, with 22 bases between the two germline ends. CDR3 nucleotides: TGTGCCAGCAGCAAACAGGGAGAGTACTTAAGGGACGAGCAGTACTTC. Its translation is CASSKQGEYLRDEQYF. The full variable domain, rest sourced from reference TRBV5-5 and TRBJ2-7, is DAGVTQSPTHLIKTRGQQVTLRCSPISGHKSVSWYQQVLGQGPQFIFQYYEKEERGRGNFPDRFSARQFPNYSSELNVNALLLGDSALYLCASSKQGEYLRDEQYFGPGTRLTVT.

The V and J genes are TRBV6-6 and TRBJ1-1; 10 bases map to TRBD1. Germline assignment: CDR1 MNHNY and CDR2 SVGAGI (reference sequence). The CDR3 has 15 amino acids. J gave up 5 bases and V 2 bases, and 5 bases lay outside the gene matches. This CDR3 is CASSYTGQGRTEAFF. The CDR3 coding sequence is TGTGCCAGCAGTTACACGGGACAGGGGCGAACTGAAGCTTTCTTT.

The chain has TRBV9 and TRBJ2-3; 8 bases map to TRBD2. CDR1 and CDR2 (germline): SGDLS, YYNGEE. The V segment lost 1 base and the J segment 9 bases; nucleotides outside the gene matches: 13. The CDR3 extends over 16 amino acids. The DNA for the CDR3 is TGTGCCAGCAGCGTATACGGGTGGGCAGCGGGAGTGACGCAGTATTTT. Translated: CASSVYGWAAGVTQYF.

The chain combines TRBV9 with TRBJ2-7; D is ambiguous. Per germline, CDR1 SGDLS and CDR2 YYNGEE. The length of the CDR3 is 15 residues. Trimming cost V 0 bases and J 7 bases, with 17 bases left between them. Written as DNA, the CDR3 is TGTGCCAGCAGCGTAGGGACCGAAAGATTGGAAGAGCAGTACTTC. Amino acids: CASSVGTERLEEQYF.

The chain uses TRBV7-2 and TRBJ1-1; tentatively, D is TRBD1 (5 bases). V lost 1 base to trimming and J lost 4 bases, with 10 bases between them. The CDR3 consists of 14 residues. CDR1 and CDR2 (germline): SGHTA, FQGNSA. CDR3 region: CASSLESGGTEAFF. CDR3 DNA sequence: TGTGCCAGCAGCTTAGAATCGGGGGGCACTGAAGCTTTCTTT.

This sequence joins TRBV7-9 and TRBJ2-5, with a tentative D call TRBD2 (5 bases). The V and J ends lost 4 bases and 1 base respectively, with 13 bases between them. CDR1 and CDR2 from the germline V gene are SEHNR and FQNEAQ (reference sequence). The CDR3 totals 15 residues. CDR3 sequence (DNA): TGTGCCAGCAGCTCCCCGACTAAACCCCAAGAGACCCAGTACTTC. Translated, it gives CASSSPTKPQETQYF.